The rows below give T cell receptor beta chains drawn from one sample of a study of T cells in Graves' hyperthyroidism and ophthalmopathy. TCRdb reprocessed the multiplex PCR reads via MiXCR and lists one record per CDR3 protein. The sample has 350,000 or so distinct CDR3 sequences; approximately 18% are singletons. Sequences were obtained from blood. All receptors come from a young woman with Graves' hyperthyroidism that later progressed to Graves' ophthalmopathy. Each CDR3 is given with its conserved first and last residue. Each record gives: J gene, D gene, V gene, clone size, CDR3 DNA, CDR3 protein. D genes are given only for firm matches. Expanded clones get a size class; other rows say once, few or many, or leave the size out.

>TRBJ1-2|.|TRBV29-1|many
TGCAGCGTGAGGGAGAGCTATGGCTACACCTTC
CSVRESYGYTF
>TRBJ1-1|.|TRBV29-1|many
TGCAGCGTTGAAGATCGTGAGACAAGAGAAGCTTTCTTT
CSVEDRETREAFF
>TRBJ2-7|TRBD2|TRBV12-3/TRBV12-4|many
TGTGCCAGCAGTTTATTCGGGGAGGGCGAGCAGTACTTC
CASSLFGEGEQYF
>TRBJ1-1|.|TRBV5-4|.
TGTGCCAGCAGCGCCGGAGGTATCGGGCACACTGAAGCTTTCTTT
CASSAGGIGHTEAFF
>TRBJ2-3|TRBD2|TRBV28|many
TGTGCCAGCAGTGACGGACTAGCGGGAGTGGAAGATACGCAGTATTTT
CASSDGLAGVEDTQYF
>TRBJ2-2|.|TRBV27|many
TGTGCCACCAAAAAGACGGGCCCCTTCACCGGGGAGCTGTTTTTT
CATKKTGPFTGELFF
>TRBJ1-2|.|TRBV5-1|.
TGCGCCAGCAGCTTGTACGGTGGTGGCTACACCTTC
CASSLYGGGYTF
>TRBJ1-2|.|TRBV28|many
TGTGCCAGCAGTTTTGCGAGCAATGGCTACACCTTC
CASSFASNGYTF
>TRBJ1-1|.|TRBV7-8|many
TGTGCCAGCAGCTTAGCTGGGGTAGGGGACACTGAAGCTTTCTTT
CASSLAGVGDTEAFF
>TRBJ1-2|.|TRBV11-2|many
TGTGCCAGCAGCTCGACAGTCTATGGCTACACCTTC
CASSSTVYGYTF
>TRBJ2-1|.|TRBV5-4|.
TGTGCCAGCAGCTTGGTATCGGTGCGTGAGCAGTTCTTC
CASSLVSVREQFF
>TRBJ2-1|TRBD2|TRBV7-2|many
TGTGCCAGCAGCTCCCTAGCGGGAAACCCCAATGAGCAGTTCTTC
CASSSLAGNPNEQFF
>TRBJ2-5|.|TRBV27|many
TGTGCCAGCGCTGGGGGGGCCTTGCAAGAGACCCAGTACTTC
CASAGGALQETQYF
>TRBJ2-1|.|TRBV20-1|.
TGCAGTGCTCAGGGCCTGGGAACGAGCTCCTACAATGAGCAGTTCTTC
CSAQGLGTSSYNEQFF
>TRBJ1-1|.|TRBV4-1|many
TGCGCCAGCAGCCAAGATTTTTCGGGCACTGAAGCTTTCTTT
CASSQDFSGTEAFF
>TRBJ2-5|.|TRBV5-1|many
TGCGCCAGCAGCCTTCGACAGTTTAGGGGGGAGACCCAGTACTTC
CASSLRQFRGETQYF